These 28 T cell receptor beta chains originate from one sample sequenced in a study of T cells in Graves' hyperthyroidism and ophthalmopathy. Researchers took RNA transcripts and amplified the TCR beta CDR3 regions from them. During a first-round RT-PCR of the TCR CDR3, the HTBI primer set was used. TCRdb reprocessed the multiplex PCR reads with MiXCR, giving one entry per CDR3 protein. The repertoire holds 450,000 to 700,000 distinct CDR3 sequences, with about 45% as singletons. Sequenced: peripheral blood or thyroid tissue (not recorded which). These receptors originate from an adult woman with Graves' disease, either hyperthyroidism or ophthalmopathy (not recorded which).

This clonotype was seen many times. The rearrangement uses TRBV12-3 or TRBV12-4 and TRBJ1-1; D possibly corresponds to TRBD1 (5 bases). Trimming removed 3 bases from V and 5 bases from J, with 10 bases in between. This CDR3 spans 13 amino acids. The CDR3 nucleotides read TGTGCCAGCAGTTTCGGCGGGGCAACTGAAGCTTTCTTT. Translating it yields CASSFGGATEAFF.

This clonotype was counted many times. CDR3 loop: CASSPGGNTEAFF. The CDR3 DNA sequence: TGTGCCAGCAGTCCGGGGGGGAACACTGAAGCTTTCTTT. The chain is built from TRBV12-3 or TRBV12-4 and TRBJ1-1; possible D gene TRBD1, 5 bases. The CDR3 covers 13 residues. V lost 5 bases, J lost 1 base, and 8 bases lay in between.

This clonotype was found once. The gene calls are TRBV10-2 and TRBJ2-7, with D uncertain. The germline V and J ends were trimmed by 0 bases and 3 bases, with 9 bases remaining between them. The length of the CDR3 is 14 residues. The germline gives CDR1 WSHSY, CDR2 SAAADI. Here the CDR3 DNA reads TGCGCCAGCAGTGAGTCGACTGCGCGCTACGAGCAGTACTTC. It yields the protein CASSESTARYEQYF.

This chain connects TRBV20-1 to TRBJ2-7; a weak D match, TRBD1 (5 bases). The CDR3 is 14 amino acids. Looked up from germline, CDR1 is DFQATT and CDR2 is SNEGSKA (reference sequence). V was clipped by 0 bases and J by 2 bases, with 11 bases between them. This CDR3 is CSARDPDSPYEQYF. DNA for the CDR3: TGCAGTGCTAGAGACCCCGACAGTCCCTACGAGCAGTACTTC.

The chain carries TRBV19 and TRBJ2-5; 8 bases align to TRBD1. The CDR3 consists of 14 residues. Trimming cost V 7 bases and J 4 bases; bases outside gene matches: 8. Germline lookup yields CDR1 LNHDA and CDR2 SQIVND (reference sequence). The CDR3 nucleotides are TGTGCCAGTACGGCAGGGGGCGAAGGAGAGACCCAGTACTTC. Translating gives CASTAGGEGETQYF.

The chain carries TRBV14 and TRBJ1-1; 8 bases map to TRBD1. CDR1 is SGHDN, CDR2 FVKESK, per germline. This CDR3 has 14 residues. V shed 4 bases, J shed 6 bases, and the junction held 7 bases outside the gene matches. CDR3 residues: CASSLLQGEAEAFF. DNA of the CDR3: TGTGCCAGCAGCCTTTTACAGGGGGAGGCTGAAGCTTTCTTT.

This chain joins TRBV2 and TRBJ1-1, with 7 bases lining up with TRBD1. The V gene end was trimmed by 8 bases and the J gene end by 3 bases; junction bases not matched to a gene: 6. The CDR3 extends over 13 amino acids. From germline, CDR1 is SNHLY and CDR2 FYNNEI. The CDR3 DNA reads as TGTGCCAGCTCGACAGGGAGGGACACTGAAGCTTTCTTT. Translation gives CASSTGRDTEAFF. Full variable domain (missing parts from reference TRBV2 and TRBJ1-1): EPEVTQTPSHQVTQMGQEVILRCVPISNHLYFYWYRQILGQKVEFLVSFYNNEISEKSEIFDDQFSVERPDGSNFTLKIRSTKLEDSAMYFCASSTGRDTEAFFGQGTRLTVV.

This clonotype came up many times. V usage is TRBV14 and J usage is TRBJ2-5, with D tentatively TRBD2 (6 bases). Trimming cost V 5 bases and J 7 bases, with 14 bases left between them. The germline gives CDR1 SGHDN, CDR2 FVKESK. This CDR3 has 13 residues. CDR3 protein: CASSRTSRGTQYF. CDR3 DNA: TGTGCCAGCAGCAGAACTAGCCGGGGGACCCAGTACTTC.

This chain uses TRBV10-3 with TRBJ2-5, with 12 nucleotides matching TRBD1. CDR1 and CDR2 from the germline V gene are ENHRY and SYGVKD. This CDR3 is 16 amino acids long. J was trimmed by 5 bases and V by 6 bases; bases with no gene match: 10. The CDR3 protein is CAISVGWDRGRETQYF. CDR3 bases: TGTGCCATCAGCGTGGGGTGGGACAGGGGGCGGGAGACCCAGTACTTC.

The rearrangement uses TRBV7-2 and TRBJ2-5; 7 bases match TRBD1. The assigned J gene may be wrong: the sequence end matches TRBJ2-1 better. Germline V lookup: CDR1 SGHTA, CDR2 FQGNSA. The CDR3 covers 13 residues. CDR3 residues: CASSTDRYNEQFF. The CDR3 nucleotides are TGTGCCAGCAGCACGGACAGGTACAATGAGCAGTTCTTC.

The V gene is TRBV10-3, the J gene TRBJ2-5; possibly TRBD1 for D (6 bases). CDR3 size: 15 residues. The germline V gene has CDR1 ENHRY and CDR2 SYGVKD. V shed 2 bases and J shed 4 bases, with 14 bases lying between them. For the CDR3, the DNA is TGTGCCATCAGTGAGGGGCAGGGGAACGCAGAGACCCAGTACTTC. It codes for CAISEGQGNAETQYF.

This rearrangement joins TRBV14 to TRBJ1-2, with TRBD1 matching 7 bases. The germline V gene has CDR1 SGHDN and CDR2 FVKESK. The CDR3 has 14 amino acids. J was trimmed by 10 bases and V by 4 bases; bases with no gene match: 12. The CDR3 protein is CASSPLNRGALYTF. CDR3 coding DNA: TGTGCCAGCAGCCCCCTGAACAGGGGCGCGCTCTACACCTTC. Based on the CDR3 plus reference TRBV14 and TRBJ1-2, the full variable domain is EAGVTQFPSHSVIEKGQTVTLRCDPISGHDNLYWYRRVMGKEIKFLLHFVKESKQDESGMPNNRFLAERTGGTYSTLKVQPAELEDSGVYFCASSPLNRGALYTFGSGTRLTVV.

This chain links TRBV10-3 with TRBJ2-7, with 9 bases that match TRBD2. The CDR3 is made up of 16 amino acids. V shed 6 bases, J shed 1 base, and the junction held 10 bases outside the gene matches. CDR1 and CDR2 from the germline V gene are ENHRY and SYGVKD. Here the CDR3 DNA reads TGTGCCATCAGCCGAAATGGACTAGCGAGTTCCTACGAGCAGTACTTC. This encodes CAISRNGLASSYEQYF.

This chain links TRBV6-1 with TRBJ1-6, with TRBD1 matching 10 bases. Germline CDR1 reads MNHNS; CDR2 reads SASEGT. With V trimmed by 7 bases and J by 13 bases, 10 bases remained unmatched. The CDR3 runs to 14 residues. The chain's CDR3 is CASIKGQGYQPLHF. CDR3 DNA sequence: TGTGCCAGCATTAAGGGACAGGGGTATCAGCCCCTCCACTTT.

The chain employs TRBV2 and TRBJ1-4; possibly TRBD1 for D (5 bases). V was trimmed by 5 bases and J by 7 bases, leaving 14 bases between them. Germline V lookup: CDR1 SNHLY, CDR2 FYNNEI. CDR3 length: 14 amino acids. The DNA of the CDR3 is TGTGCCAGCAGTACCGGACAACTGGGTGAAAAACTGTTTTTT. Encoded protein: CASSTGQLGEKLFF.

CDR3 region: CASSTGRTPGELFF. CDR3 nucleotide sequence: TGTGCCAGCAGCACAGGGAGGACGCCCGGGGAGCTGTTTTTT. The chain employs TRBV7-9 and TRBJ2-2; D assignment may be TRBD1 or TRBD2 (6 bases each). CDR3 length: 14 amino acids. Trimming shortened V by 5 bases and J by 6 bases, and 13 bases separated the two germline ends. From germline, CDR1 is SEHNR and CDR2 FQNEAQ (reference sequence).

The chain is built from TRBV7-9 and TRBJ1-1; D uncertain. Germline V gives CDR1 SEHNR, CDR2 FQNEAQ (reference sequence). V lost 6 bases, J lost 7 bases, and 15 bases lay in between. There are 13 residues in the CDR3. CDR3 in amino acids: CASRPGPAGEAFF. The DNA for the CDR3 is TGTGCCAGCAGACCCGGGCCCGCGGGTGAAGCTTTCTTT.

This clonotype was seen repeatedly, ten times or more. The chain recombines TRBV3-1 with TRBJ1-6, with D maybe TRBD1 (5 bases). The CDR3 length is 14 residues. Trimming took 1 base from V and 10 from J, leaving 11 bases between them. Germline CDR1 reads LGHDT; CDR2 reads YNNKEL (reference sequence). The CDR3 protein is CASSQAGEGSPLHF. In nucleotides, the CDR3 is TGTGCCAGCAGCCAAGCGGGGGAGGGCTCACCCCTCCACTTT. The whole variable domain, remainder taken from reference TRBV3-1 and TRBJ1-6, is DTAVSQTPKYLVTQMGNDKSIKCEQNLGHDTMYWYKQDSKKFLKIMFSYNNKELIINETVPNRFSPKSPDKAHLNLHINSLELGDSAVYFCASSQAGEGSPLHFGNGTRLTVT.

This chain joins TRBV5-1 and TRBJ2-2; D could derive from TRBD1 or TRBD2 (6 bases each). Germline assignment: CDR1 SGHRS and CDR2 YFSETQ. Trimming left V 6 bases short and J 4 bases short, with 13 bases between. The CDR3 spans 14 residues. The CDR3 here is CASKEGDGTGELFF. The CDR3 region has the DNA TGCGCCAGCAAGGAGGGGGACGGCACCGGGGAGCTGTTTTTT. Together with reference TRBV5-1 and TRBJ2-2, the CDR3 gives the full variable domain: KAGVTQTPRYLIKTRGQQVTLSCSPISGHRSVSWYQQTPGQGLQFLFEYFSETQRNKGNFPGRFSGRQFSNSRSEMNVSTLELGDSALYLCASKEGDGTGELFFGEGSRLTVL.

This clonotype has at least ten counts. The J gene is TRBJ1-3, the V gene TRBV14; D gene uncertain. The CDR3 is 15 residues long. Trimming shortened V by 6 bases and J by 0 bases, and 12 bases separated the two germline ends. The germline CDR1 and CDR2 sequences are SGHDN and FVKESK. The CDR3 sequence: CASSPYRSSGNTIYF. DNA for the CDR3: TGTGCCAGCAGTCCCTATCGGAGCTCTGGAAACACCATATATTTT.

This rearrangement joins TRBV14 to TRBJ1-2, with TRBD1 matching over 7 bases. CDR3 length: 11 amino acids. The germline CDR1 and CDR2 sequences are SGHDN and FVKESK. This chain's CDR3 is CSPRGLYGYTF. CDR3 DNA sequence: TGTTCCCCGAGGGGGCTTTATGGCTACACCTTC.

The rearrangement uses TRBV5-1 and TRBJ1-2; 10 nucleotides line up with TRBD1. The CDR3 contains 13 residues. V lost 2 bases, J lost 8 bases, and 3 bases stayed unmatched. Germline loops: CDR1 SGHRS, CDR2 YFSETQ. The CDR3 reads CASSFGTGEGYTF. The CDR3 region has the DNA TGCGCCAGCAGCTTCGGGACAGGGGAAGGCTACACCTTC.

The sample holds a few counts of this clonotype. CDR3 sequence reads: CAISPSGGSNEKLFF. The CDR3 nucleotides read TGTGCCATCAGTCCCTCAGGGGGGAGTAATGAAAAACTGTTTTTT. J is TRBJ1-4 and V is TRBV10-3; 7 bases are shared with TRBD1. After removal of 5 bases from V and 4 bases from J, the junction contained 7 bases not matched to a gene. The CDR3 has 15 amino acids. CDR1 and CDR2 from the germline V gene are ENHRY and SYGVKD.

This clonotype showed up just a few times. The CDR3 bases are TGCAGTGCTAGTGGCGGGGAGCTGTTTTTT. This sequence encodes CSASGGELFF. The rearrangement links TRBV20-1 to TRBJ2-2; D is unresolved. This CDR3 comprises 10 residues. Germline lookup yields CDR1 DFQATT and CDR2 SNEGSKA (reference sequence). V was trimmed by 3 bases and J by 7 bases, leaving 3 bases between them.

The chain employs TRBV19 and TRBJ1-5, with D tentatively TRBD1 (5 bases). CDR3 length: 16 amino acids. Germline CDR1 LNHDA, CDR2 SQIVND (reference sequence). With 7 bases removed from V and 4 bases from J, the gap between germline ends came to 20 bases. CDR3 nucleotides: TGTGCCAGTACCCCCGGAAGGGAGGGGCAAAATCAGCCCCAGCATTTT. Encoded protein: CASTPGREGQNQPQHF.

This clonotype was recorded many times. The chain employs TRBV2 and TRBJ1-2; D is unclear. Germline V CDR1 and CDR2: SNHLY, FYNNEI. The CDR3 has 10 residues. The V end lost 3 bases, the J end lost 8 bases, and 4 bases lay between the germline ends. DNA for the CDR3: TGTGCCAGCAGTGACGAGGGCTACACCTTC. Translated: CASSDEGYTF.

Comment on this clonotype: Here the CDR3 omits its conserved ending phenylalanine or tryptophan, so a read error is the likely source. The DNA is left out, because the CDR3 cannot be placed on it with certainty; the CDR3 is given as TCRdb lists it. This rearrangement joins TRBV13 to TRBJ1-2. The CDR3 is 15 amino acids in total, end residues counted. Looked up from germline, CDR1 is PRHDT and CDR2 is FYEKMQ (reference sequence). CDR3 sequence reads: CASSLITGLTMATQS.

This clonotype has at least ten counts. The genes are TRBV10-2 and TRBJ1-5; 11 bases fit TRBD1. Germline V CDR1 and CDR2: WSHSY, SAAADI. The CDR3 covers 14 residues. V lost 9 bases to trimming and J lost 5 bases; unmatched junction nucleotides: 6. The CDR3 coding sequence is TGCGCCAGTCGGGGACAGGGGGATCATCAGCCCCAGCATTTT. It codes for CASRGQGDHQPQHF.